These T cell receptor beta chains were read from a single sample in a study of blood T cell repertoires in COVID-19. Only in-frame clones appear in the TCRdb table, and some are missing; sequencing was by immunoSEQ multiplex PCR. There are about 280,000 clones in the sample; roughly nine tenths occur only once, and 2.2% lies in the top ten. Source material: peripheral blood. These receptors came from a woman aged 45-65 years who had recovered from COVID-19. Each CDR3 is given without its conserved first and last residue.

V	J	CDR3
TRBV6-6	TRBJ2-1	ASSLGLDHNEQF
TRBV5-6	TRBJ2-7	ASSLWFSGDEQY
TRBV6-5	TRBJ1-2	ASSSSRGYT
TRBV7-2	TRBJ1-2	ASSGDRFNYGYT
TRBV27	TRBJ2-5	ASSFKGQTSLGQETQY
TRBV11-3	TRBJ2-3	ASSLGAWSGDTQY
TRBV10-3	TRBJ2-2	AMRGRVDTGELF
TRBV7-2	TRBJ1-3	ASSPRAGRGSSGNTIY
TRBV7-2	TRBJ1-5	ASSRDQRNQPQH
TRBV6-5	TRBJ2-7	ASTPGLGRAEQY
TRBV4-1	TRBJ2-2	ASSQGSSRTGELF